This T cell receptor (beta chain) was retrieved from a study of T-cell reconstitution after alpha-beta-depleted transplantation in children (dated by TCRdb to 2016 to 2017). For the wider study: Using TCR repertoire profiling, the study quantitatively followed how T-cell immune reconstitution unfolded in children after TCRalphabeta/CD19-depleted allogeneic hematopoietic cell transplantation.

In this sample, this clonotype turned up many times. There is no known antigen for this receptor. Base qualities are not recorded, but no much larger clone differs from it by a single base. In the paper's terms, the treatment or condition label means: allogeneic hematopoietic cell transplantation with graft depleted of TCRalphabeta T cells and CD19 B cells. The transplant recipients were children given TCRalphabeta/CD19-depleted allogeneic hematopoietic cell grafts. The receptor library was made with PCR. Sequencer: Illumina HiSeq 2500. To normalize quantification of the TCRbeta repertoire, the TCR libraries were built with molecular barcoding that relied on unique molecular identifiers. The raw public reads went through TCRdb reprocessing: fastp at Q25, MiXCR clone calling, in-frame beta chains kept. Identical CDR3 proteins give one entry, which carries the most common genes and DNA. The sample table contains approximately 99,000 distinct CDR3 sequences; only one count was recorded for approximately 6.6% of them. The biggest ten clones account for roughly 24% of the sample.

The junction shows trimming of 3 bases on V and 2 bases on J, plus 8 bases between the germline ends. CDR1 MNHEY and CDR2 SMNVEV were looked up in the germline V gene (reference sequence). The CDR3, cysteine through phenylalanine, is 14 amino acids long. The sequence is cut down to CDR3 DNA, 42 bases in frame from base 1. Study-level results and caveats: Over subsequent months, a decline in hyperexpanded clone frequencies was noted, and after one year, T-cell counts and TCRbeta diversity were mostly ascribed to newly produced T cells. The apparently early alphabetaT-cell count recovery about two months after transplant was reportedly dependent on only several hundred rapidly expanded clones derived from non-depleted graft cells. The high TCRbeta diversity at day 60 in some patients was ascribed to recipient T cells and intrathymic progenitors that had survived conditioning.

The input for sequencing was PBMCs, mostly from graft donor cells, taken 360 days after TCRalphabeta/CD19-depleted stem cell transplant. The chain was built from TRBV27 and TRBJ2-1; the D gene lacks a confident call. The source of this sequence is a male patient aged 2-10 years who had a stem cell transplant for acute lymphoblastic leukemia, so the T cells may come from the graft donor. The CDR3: CASSLNGAYNEQFF. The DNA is TGTGCCAGCAGTTTGAACGGCGCCTACAATGAGCAGTTCTTC.